These 14 T cell receptor beta chains share one sample of origin, sequenced in a study of blood T cell repertoires in COVID-19. The data were produced by immunoSEQ multiplex PCR, yet TCRdb's version contains in-frame clones alone and is incomplete. Of 150,000 to 200,000 clones listed, around 82% are singletons. The sample comprised peripheral blood. The receptors derive from a woman aged 40 to 50 with COVID-19, enrolled during active disease.

The rearrangement links TRBV18 to TRBJ1-2; TRBD1 agrees at 7 bases. Germline V gene sequence: CDR1 KGHSH, CDR2 LQKENI. V lost 0 bases, J lost 8 bases, and 12 bases stayed unmatched. This CDR3 is 16 amino acids long. CDR3 in DNA: TGTGCCAGCTCACCACCTTCGGAACAGGGGATTTTGGGCTACACCTTC. Translating gives CASSPPSEQGILGYTF.

V gene TRBV4-1 combines with J gene TRBJ2-7, with D unclear. In germline, CDR1 is MGHRA, CDR2 YSYEKL. V lost 4 bases to trimming and J lost 2 bases, with 18 bases between them. This CDR3 region has 16 residues. CDR3 in amino acids: CASSPLLAPTTYEQYF. CDR3 sequence (DNA): TGCGCCAGCAGCCCTCTGTTGGCGCCTACTACCTACGAGCAGTACTTC.

The rearrangement uses TRBV11-3 and TRBJ2-5, with TRBD2 matching over 7 bases. Germline V gene data show CDR1 as SGHNT and CDR2 as YENEEA. The CDR3 runs to 15 residues. V lost 4 bases, J lost 5 bases, and 10 bases stayed unmatched. As DNA, the CDR3 is TGTGCCAGCAGCTACAGCGGGGCAGCGGGTGAGACCCAGTACTTC. Protein product: CASSYSGAAGETQYF.

The chain has TRBV2 and TRBJ2-5; 9 positions agree with TRBD1. Trimming removed 7 bases from V and 1 base from J; junction bases left unmatched: 4. CDR1 SNHLY and CDR2 FYNNEI come from the germline V gene. The CDR3 length is 14 residues. In DNA, the CDR3 is TGTGCCAGCACAAACAGGGGGCGCCAAGAGACCCAGTACTTC. Amino acids: CASTNRGRQETQYF.

The chain couples TRBV2 to TRBJ1-5; 7 bases agree with TRBD1. Germline trimming cut 10 bases from V and 1 base from J; bases unmatched to any gene: 10. CDR1 is SNHLY, CDR2 FYNNEI, per germline. The CDR3 runs to 15 residues. This chain's CDR3 is CATAGGRISNQPQHF. The CDR3, as DNA: TGTGCCACAGCAGGGGGGCGGATAAGCAATCAGCCCCAGCATTTT.

CDR3 coding DNA: TGCAGCGTTGAAAGGGAGGATGGCTACACCTTC. Translated, it gives CSVEREDGYTF. The chain recombines TRBV29-1 with TRBJ1-2; D unclear. Germline V lookup: CDR1 SQVTM, CDR2 ANQGSEA. This CDR3 has 11 residues. V lost 2 bases and J lost 6, with 7 bases in between.

The chain links TRBV5-5 to TRBJ2-2; perhaps TRBD1 as D (6 bases). This CDR3 contains 15 residues. V was trimmed by 2 bases and J by 2 bases, leaving 10 bases between them. Germline V lookup: CDR1 SGHKS, CDR2 YYEKEE (reference sequence). The CDR3, as DNA: TGTGCCAGCAGCTTTAGGGACACCAACACCGGGGAGCTGTTTTTT. This codes for CASSFRDTNTGELFF. Based on the CDR3 plus reference TRBV5-5 and TRBJ2-2, the full variable domain is DAGVTQSPTHLIKTRGQQVTLRCSPISGHKSVSWYQQVLGQGPQFIFQYYEKEERGRGNFPDRFSARQFPNYSSELNVNALLLGDSALYLCASSFRDTNTGELFFGEGSRLTVL.

This clone has a handful of counts. This chain uses TRBV4-1 with TRBJ2-7; D possibly corresponds to TRBD1 (6 bases). Germline V CDR1 and CDR2: MGHRA, YSYEKL. The ends were cut back, 4 bases at V and 2 bases at J, with 12 bases in the middle. The CDR3 consists of 14 residues. CDR3 loop: CASSLTGTPYEQYF. Written as DNA, the CDR3 is TGCGCCAGCAGCCTAACCGGGACACCCTACGAGCAGTACTTC.

The J gene is TRBJ2-1, the V gene TRBV19; the D gene is possibly TRBD2 (5 bases). Germline V CDR1 and CDR2: LNHDA, SQIVND (reference sequence). This CDR3 has 13 amino acids. Trimming took 6 bases from V and 8 from J, leaving 14 bases between them. The CDR3 sequence: CASSPAVRDEQFF. CDR3 DNA: TGTGCCAGTAGCCCAGCGGTGCGGGATGAGCAGTTCTTC.

The rearrangement uses TRBV5-4 and TRBJ2-7, with TRBD1 matching over 7 bases. This CDR3 contains 15 residues. After removal of 4 bases from V and 3 bases from J, the junction contained 10 bases not matched to a gene. CDR1 and CDR2 from the germline V gene are SGHNT and YYREEE (reference sequence). The CDR3 sequence: CASSMGTATIYEQYV. CDR3 nucleotides: TGTGCCAGCAGCATGGGGACAGCGACCATCTACGAGCAGTACGTC.

This chain connects TRBV2 to TRBJ1-6; D not resolved. Germline CDR1 reads SNHLY; CDR2 reads FYNNEI. V was trimmed by 7 bases and J by 4 bases, leaving 17 bases between them. This CDR3 spans 16 amino acids. CDR3 nucleotides: TGTGCCAGCACTGCGTCGGGAAACGGGTATAATTCACCCCTCCACTTT. Protein product: CASTASGNGYNSPLHF.

The chain couples TRBV10-2 to TRBJ2-1, with 12 bases that match TRBD1. With V trimmed by 5 bases and J by 8 bases, 13 bases remained unmatched. This CDR3 has 17 residues. Germline V gene data show CDR1 as WSHSY and CDR2 as SAAADI. The CDR3 region is CASSPGTGGPGPDEQFF. The CDR3, as DNA: TGCGCCAGCAGTCCCGGGACAGGGGGCCCGGGCCCCGATGAGCAGTTCTTC.

The chain carries TRBV5-6 and TRBJ1-1, with a weak D call TRBD1 (6 bases). CDR1 SGHDT and CDR2 YYEEEE come from the germline V gene. The CDR3 extends over 16 amino acids. Trimming removed 0 bases at V and 4 bases at J, with 16 bases between. Written as DNA, the CDR3 is TGTGCCAGCAGCTTGGGGTATACAGGGTCGGCCACTGAAGCTTTCTTT. Its translation is CASSLGYTGSATEAFF.

V gene TRBV7-3 combines with J gene TRBJ2-7; possible D gene TRBD2, 6 bases. Trimming removed 5 bases from V and 6 bases from J, with 17 bases in between. CDR1 and CDR2 from the germline V gene are SGHTA and FQGTGA. This CDR3 has 14 residues. The chain's CDR3 is CASSIDGLPSEQYF. DNA of the CDR3: TGTGCCAGCAGCATCGACGGACTACCTAGCGAGCAGTACTTC. Variable domain in full (rest from reference TRBV7-3 and TRBJ2-7): GAGVSQTPSNKVTEKGKYVELRCDPISGHTALYWYRQSLGQGPEFLIYFQGTGAADDSGLPNDRFFAVRPEGSVSTLKIQRTERGDSAVYLCASSIDGLPSEQYFGPGTRLTVT.